This T cell receptor (beta chain) was documented in a study of cytomegalovirus exposure and HLA in healthy donors (dated by TCRdb to about 2017). Regarding the research as a whole: According to a later analysis, the 120 or so validation repertoires were produced on the same platform as the approximately 600 repertoires of the first cohort. In addition to the first cohort of 500 to 850 subjects, a separate validation cohort of 120 different subjects was used. The aim of the study was to test whether cataloging public T cell receptors could identify signatures of past pathogen exposure. High-throughput TCR immunosequencing, statistical association of individual TCRs with disease status, and machine learning were combined to predict cytomegalovirus infection status. What the research found in general, with its limitations: Of the cluster scores, about 94% were above 0 in a later analysis, which found that TCRs clustered in the first cohort also tended to co-occur in the 90 to 150 validation repertoires. Three of the identified cytomegalovirus-associated TCR beta chains were confirmed in vitro to be specific for cytomegalovirus antigens. The authors suggested that the approach could potentially be generalized to other disease states and immunological phenotypes. While some public TCRs were present in many individuals, most TCR sequences turned up only very rarely across donors. A total of 164 TCR beta chains were listed by the study as associated with cytomegalovirus. The classifier was reported to diagnose cytomegalovirus status with high specificity and sensitivity in both the original and validation cohorts. A later analysis had no HLA typing for the validation cohort, so co-occurrence there was scored across all 110 or so repertoires.

The donors were included in the validation cohort of 90 to 150 subjects, a group kept apart from the roughly 610-subject first cohort. Comments on this clone: Which antigen it targets is not known. No base-level quality is on record; no much larger clone is a single base apart.

The cysteine opens and the phenylalanine closes a CDR3 of 18 amino acids. Only the CDR3 DNA stays, 54 bases, in frame from base 1. The germline V end is reduced by 5 bases and the J end by 5 bases; junction bases left unmatched: 10. CDR1 and CDR2 (LGHNA, YNFKEQ) derive from the germline V gene. The receptor library was made with the immunoSEQ multiplex PCR assay. From the authors' description of their analysis: To diagnose cytomegalovirus status from the catalog of TCR beta chain sequences, a statistical classification framework was built. TCRdb mirrors the immuneACCESS table, restricted to in-frame sequences. Some clones are absent from its copies; in checked studies, under half trace to an unresolved V gene, and the reason for the others is unknown. The V and J calls and the clone size are those of that table, but D and trimming were determined from the DNA. The sample table lists roughly 330,000 clones, about 85% of them with a count of one. The ten largest make up about 1.2% of the sample.

Sequenced input: PBMCs. The receptor was isolated from a woman between 25 and 40 years old in good health and CMV-seropositive. The rearranged chain carries TRBV4-2 and TRBJ2-3, with 16 junctional bases fitting TRBD2. The CDR3 has the sequence CASSSPGLAGGLGDTQYF. In nucleotides, the sequence is TGTGCCAGCAGCTCTCCGGGACTAGCGGGGGGGTTGGGAGATACGCAGTATTTT.